This T cell receptor beta chain was sequenced during a study of molecular identifiers for immune sequencing clone quantification. Germline V CDR1 and CDR2: PRHDT, FYEKMQ (reference sequence). This CDR3 contains 16 residues. Trimming stripped 7 bases from V and 0 bases from J, with 15 bases between. TCRdb re-called the PCR reads with MiXCR, one entry per CDR3 protein. Of 75,000 to 95,000 distinct CDR3 sequences in the sample, around 25% were seen once. This receptor was taken from a human donor in good health. Some libraries in this study had Jurkat cell RNA spiked in. The chain joins TRBV13 to TRBJ2-2, with D unresolved. Sequencing was performed on naive CD8+ T cells from blood, with Jurkat cell RNA spiked in. Specified subset: FACS-sorted CD8+CD4-CCR7+CD45RA+ naive T cells. As DNA, the CDR3 is TGTGCCAGCACCCGTACAGCAAACTCGAACACCGGGGAGCTGTTTTTT. Residues: CASTRTANSNTGELFF.